A single sample gave rise to the 10 T cell receptor beta chains below, sequenced in a study of shared T cell receptors in the human thymus. Repertoires were generated with immunoSEQ multiplex PCR, while TCRdb's copy carries only in-frame clones and drops some. The sample includes roughly 560,000 clones, more than 75% of them seen just once. These data also featured in a second study, about human thymus T cells.

Input material: thymocytes. The receptors shown here come from a boy less than two years old with a congenital heart defect.

The chain uses TRBV29-1 and TRBJ2-5; weak D call: TRBD2 (6 bases). Judging by the DNA end, TRBJ2-7 fits better; the J call may be wrong. Germline V lookup: CDR1 SQVTM, CDR2 ANQGSEA. This CDR3 has 13 amino acids. The CDR3 is CSVAIADSYEQYF. The CDR3 nucleotides read TGCAGCGTTGCCATAGCGGACTCCTACGAGCAGTACTTC.

The chain combines TRBV5-1 with TRBJ2-3, with 10 bases matching TRBD1. The CDR3 contains 17 residues. J was trimmed by 4 bases and V by 0 bases; bases with no gene match: 8. From germline, CDR1 is SGHRS and CDR2 YFSETQ. CDR3 sequence: CASSLAEGQGYADTQYF. The CDR3 bases are TGCGCCAGCAGCTTGGCCGAGGGACAGGGGTACGCAGATACGCAGTATTTT.

V gene TRBV10-3 combines with J gene TRBJ2-5; TRBD2 matches at 9 bases. The CDR3 contains 15 residues. V was pared by 2 bases and J by 4 bases, with 5 bases of the junction left unmatched. The germline CDR1 and CDR2 sequences are ENHRY and SYGVKD. The CDR3 region is CAISEGGRGVETQYF. The DNA of the CDR3 is TGTGCCATCAGTGAGGGCGGGAGGGGAGTAGAGACCCAGTACTTC.

The chain combines TRBV7-9 with TRBJ2-7, with D possibly matching TRBD2 (5 bases). CDR1 and CDR2 (germline): SEHNR, FQNEAQ (reference sequence). V lost 1 base and J 5 bases, leaving 12 bases between the germline ends. The CDR3 consists of 14 residues. Here the CDR3 reads CASSLDGVGDEQYF. The CDR3 DNA is TGTGCCAGCAGCTTAGATGGGGTCGGGGACGAGCAGTACTTC.

The chain links TRBV2 to TRBJ2-1; a weak D match, TRBD2 (5 bases). Deletions cut 0 bases from V and 5 bases from J, with 17 bases between. The CDR3 is made up of 17 amino acids. The germline CDR1 and CDR2 sequences are SNHLY and FYNNEI. The CDR3 bases are TGTGCCAGCAGTGAAGCGAGGGTTACTCCTGTCAACAATGAGCAGTTCTTC. Its translation is CASSEARVTPVNNEQFF.

This clone was detected once. This sequence joins TRBV7-9 and TRBJ2-7; D gene ambiguous. CDR1 is SEHNR, CDR2 FQNEAQ, per germline (reference sequence). This CDR3 spans 13 amino acids. Trimming left V 2 bases short and J 2 bases short, with 7 bases between. The CDR3 protein is CASSLPETYEQYF. CDR3 in DNA: TGTGCCAGCAGCTTACCCGAGACCTACGAGCAGTACTTC.

This clone has just a few counts. V is TRBV28 and J is TRBJ2-5; D possibly corresponds to TRBD1 (5 bases). CDR3 size: 14 residues. The V gene lost 6 bases and the J gene lost 2 bases, with 13 bases spanning the gap. CDR1 is MDHEN, CDR2 SYDVKM, per germline. The CDR3 loop is CASSTDSIQETQYF. CDR3 DNA sequence: TGTGCCAGCAGCACTGACAGTATACAAGAGACCCAGTACTTC.

J is TRBJ2-7 and V is TRBV4-3, with TRBD2 matching over 8 bases. V was pared by 2 bases and J by 4 bases, with 7 bases of the junction left unmatched. The V gene's germline CDR1 is LGHNA and CDR2 YSLEER. The CDR3 spans 15 residues. Here the CDR3 DNA reads TGCGCCAGCAGCCAAACAGAGCGGGAGTTTTACGAGCAGTACTTC. Amino acid sequence: CASSQTEREFYEQYF.

This chain links TRBV4-3 with TRBJ1-3; no clear D gene. The CDR3 is 14 residues long. Trimming stripped 3 bases from V and 1 base from J, with 7 bases between. Germline V lookup: CDR1 LGHNA, CDR2 YSLEER. The CDR3 reads CASSQETSGNTIYF. The CDR3, as DNA: TGCGCCAGCAGCCAGGAGACGTCTGGAAACACCATATATTTT.

This clone was picked up one time. The V gene is TRBV28, the J gene TRBJ2-5; D might be TRBD1 (7 bases). V was pared by 4 bases and J by 5 bases, with 23 bases between. Germline loops: CDR1 MDHEN, CDR2 SYDVKM. This CDR3 is built from 17 residues. The chain's CDR3 is CASSSPKSAGGRETQYF. The CDR3, as DNA: TGTGCCAGCAGTTCCCCCAAGAGCGCAGGGGGGAGGGAGACCCAGTACTTC. The whole variable domain, remainder taken from reference TRBV28 and TRBJ2-5, is DVKVTQSSRYLVKRTGEKVFLECVQDMDHENMFWYRQDPGLGLRLIYFSYDVKMKEKGDIPEGYSVSREKKERFSLILESASTNQTSMYLCASSSPKSAGGRETQYFGPGTRLLVL.